This TCR beta chain comes out of a study of shared clonotypes between healthy human individuals. Study as a whole: Donors had three CD4 naive, three CD4 memory, two CD8 naive and one CD8 memory plate apiece.

Overall study results and limits: Memory subsets had estimated richness that was generally smaller than that of naive subsets. The generation probabilities recorded for non-shared clonotypes fell below those of clonotypes shared by all four donors.

This CDR3 has 15 residues. Trimming took 7 bases from V and 7 from J; bases not matched to a gene: 8. CDR1 and CDR2 (germline): SQVTM, ANQGSEA. Deep-level settings were used for running the assay. Clones were sequenced by immunoSEQ multiplex PCR, and TCRdb holds only the in-frame ones, with some missing. The data show 190,000 or so clones, around 63% seen once. On this clone: Antigen unknown.

The TCR sequence derives from a man aged 25 to 45 in good health. Sequencing was carried out using memory CD4+ T cells sorted from blood. Subset defined: CD45RA-negative fraction. The rearrangement joins TRBV29-1 to TRBJ2-2; 14 bases match TRBD2. CDR3 loop: CSAGLAGGIGGELFF. For the CDR3, the DNA is TGCAGCGCCGGACTAGCGGGAGGAATAGGCGGGGAGCTGTTTTTT.